This T cell receptor (beta chain) derives from a study of T-cell memory formation after mild COVID-19. Looking at the study overall: Each donor largely had its own TCR clusters.

cDNA libraries for TCR alpha and TCR beta, carrying sample barcodes and UMIs, came from 5'RACE with constant-segment primers. TCRdb itself ran the 5' RACE reads through MiXCR, one entry per CDR3 protein. The table shows some 210,000 distinct CDR3 sequences, with over 9.5% occurring only once. Findings and caveats of the study: The second-wave clones peaking on day 37 were not confirmed as SARS-CoV-2-specific. Pre-infection memory already had some responding clones, implying cross-reactive memory joined.

This clonotype appeared a few times. Its antigen remains unidentified. The specimen sequenced was PBMCs or a T cell subset sorted from them (not recorded which). The receptor's source is a man aged 18 to 30 who had mild COVID-19 (a few samples of this study predate the infection). Cell type and time point are not known.

CDR3 sequence (DNA): TGCGCCAGCAGTTTCGCGGGGCGCAATCAGCCCCAGCATTTT. Protein sequence: CASSFAGRNQPQHF. The chain uses TRBV4-3 and TRBJ1-5; weak D call: TRBD1 (5 bases). V was pared by 6 bases and J by 2 bases, with 11 bases between. The germline V gene encodes CDR1 LGHNA and CDR2 YSLEER. The CDR3 sequence is 14 residues long.